A single TCR beta chain is shown here with its context. This clonotype was seen repeatedly, ten times or more. No antigen is known for it. There are no base qualities to consult, and no much larger clone falls within one base. A patient counted as having stable Graves' hyperthyroidism if no progression to ophthalmopathy occurred over 18 months of follow-up. Hyperthyroidism patients were aged 18 to 65 years and newly diagnosed, with disease duration of less than 2 months. The study excluded patients with uncontrolled infections, other autoimmune diseases, pregnancy or lactation. Clinical symptoms, serum thyroxine and TRAb, thyroid ultrasound, and orbital computed tomography formed the basis for the diagnoses. Ficoll-Paque density gradient centrifugation was used to isolate PBMCs from approximately 11 ml of fresh peripheral blood. Trizol reagent was used to extract total RNA, and RNA quality was then checked on an Agilent 2100 Bioanalyzer.

Cut back by 6 bases and 2 bases, the V and J ends lie 14 bases apart. The CDR3 numbers 16 residues from cysteine through phenylalanine. CDR3 DNA only is kept here, 48 bases in frame from base 1. The germline V gene (reference sequence) gives CDR1 as LNHDA and CDR2 as SQIVND. This specimen comes from a study of T cells in Graves' hyperthyroidism and ophthalmopathy (dated by TCRdb to between 2018 and 2020). Background on the whole study: Peripheral blood samples were taken at the time of initial diagnosis, prior to any treatment. TCR V-J signatures able to tell the groups apart were searched for in a discovery cohort of approximately 95 patients, of whom 43 had Graves' ophthalmopathy and around 57 had stable Graves' hyperthyroidism. Prospective prediction of ophthalmopathy was tested in an independent validation cohort consisting of roughly 20 hyperthyroidism patients and approximately 16 patients who later progressed to ophthalmopathy. The 75 to 100 discovery patients were randomly divided into training and test sets at a 7:3 ratio. In more than five Graves' hyperthyroidism patients, the study also compared T-cell repertoires from thyroid tissue with T-cell repertoires from blood. After blood sampling, hyperthyroidism patients were treated with methimazole at a starting dose of 30 mg daily, and ophthalmopathy patients were treated with high-dose intravenous methylprednisolone. TCR Vbeta CDR3 sequencing of some 140 peripheral blood samples (under 45 ophthalmopathy, roughly 72 hyperthyroidism and approximately 17 progressor patients) is reported in the paper.

Findings and caveats that apply to the study as a whole: Ophthalmopathy was separated from stable hyperthyroidism by a 13 V-J signature model, with around 90% sensitivity and roughly 81% specificity obtained in cross-validation and 80%/75% obtained in testing. No statistical method was used to set the sample size in advance, and investigators knew the group allocation. During validation, the model predicted progression to ophthalmopathy a median of roughly 7.1 months ahead of onset, with more than 55% sensitivity and 72.22% specificity. Blood samples also contained most of the expanded thyroid clonotypes (frequency above 0.001), which suggests that blood repertoires may reflect thyroid immune responses.

The TCR beta CDR3 regions were amplified from the RNA transcripts. A first-round RT-PCR of the TCR CDR3 used the HTBI primer set with the Qiagen OneStep RT-PCR kit. Libraries were constructed in a second round of multiplex PCR, after which size selection and purification were performed. Libraries were sequenced paired-end with 100 bp reads on an Illumina HiSeq2000. In the source study's methods: SOAPnuke was used to process the raw data, removing reads that contained adapters or uncalled bases, had a mean Phred below 15, or lacked an exact match to the constant primer or identifier. COPE v1.2.5 was used to merge the high-quality paired reads, and each unique nucleotide sequence was defined as a clonotype. MiTCR v1.1 was used to align the clonotypes against IMGT TRBV, TRBD and TRBJ reference segments. Only V-J combinations with frequency above 0.0001, covering about 99% of repertoires, were analysed. The TCS score was defined as F50 (clonal expansion) divided by E x V (chaos), with BLOSUM62-based TCRdist calculated between CDR3 peptides within each V-J. Welch's t-statistics and random forest reduced around 520 V-J features to about 13, which were used in a naive Bayes classifier (R e1071). TCRdb reanalyzed the raw reads on its own, using fastp at Q25 for trimming and MiXCR for clone calling, and kept in-frame beta chains. Rows with a matching CDR3 protein are joined into one entry that keeps the most common DNA and genes. What appears here as the V and J calls and clone size reflects TCRdb's work, not the paper's. The sample yields about 690,000 distinct CDR3 sequences; approximately 15% were counted once. Clones ranked in the top ten supply less than 20% of the sample.

The sequenced sample was blood. This receptor was identified in a man in his forties or fifties with Graves' hyperthyroidism. The rearranged chain carries TRBV19 and TRBJ1-6, and the D gene may be TRBD1, 6 bases matching. The DNA reads as follows: TGTGCCAGTAGATCACCAGGGGAAGCCTATAATTCACCCCTCCACTTT. Translated, this is CASRSPGEAYNSPLHF.